This T cell receptor (beta chain) originates from a study of CD8 T cells in ankylosing spondylitis. With respect to this clonotype: The target antigen is unknown.

V was trimmed by 0 bases and J by 3 bases, leaving 15 bases between them. CDR3 length: 16 amino acids. The V gene's germline CDR1 is DFQATT and CDR2 SNEGSKA (reference sequence). The TCR beta libraries were generated through quantitative 5'-RACE incorporating molecular barcodes. A single record per CDR3 protein comes from TCRdb applying MiXCR to the 5' RACE reads. Here the sample spans a few hundred thousand distinct CDR3 sequences, around 21% being singletons. Findings and caveats of the study: A number of the motif variants had already been described in reactive arthritis synovial fluid and blood. Matched ankylosing spondylitis synovial fluid reportedly contained a significantly enriched population of disease-linked clones. Disease-associated clones were CD8+ and fairly uncommon in peripheral blood.

This TCR came from a female donor with ankylosing spondylitis or in good health (not recorded which). The sequencing sample was made of blood, either unsorted or a sorted T cell fraction (not recorded which). The V call is TRBV20-1, the J call TRBJ2-1, with D perhaps being TRBD1 or TRBD2 (6 bases each). CDR3 in DNA: TGCAGTGCTAGAGATCCGGGGGCAAGGGGCTACAATGAGCAGTTCTTC. Its translation: CSARDPGARGYNEQFF.